This note documents a single TCR beta chain sequence. The antigen is unknown. This record belongs to a study of cytomegalovirus exposure and HLA in healthy donors. Using immunoSEQ multiplex PCR, the repertoire was profiled, and TCRdb retains in-frame clones only, with some absent. The table records about 130,000 clones, roughly 87% of them present only once. The CDR3 is made up of 14 amino acids. V shed 3 bases and J shed 8 bases, with 11 bases lying between them. Per germline, CDR1 MNHNS and CDR2 SASEGT. Study-wide points: According to a subsequent analysis, TCR clusters from the first cohort were inclined to appear together in the 120 validation repertoires. The classifier reportedly diagnosed cytomegalovirus status with high specificity and sensitivity. A list of approximately 160 TCR beta chains associated with cytomegalovirus was given. Three chains linked to CMV were shown in vitro to be specific for CMV antigens.

The receptor comes from a woman aged 18-29 years in good health and CMV-seronegative. The V and J genes are TRBV6-1 and TRBJ1-6; D ambiguous. The sample was PBMCs. CDR3 sequence reads: CASSDLASHSPLHF. Here the CDR3 DNA reads TGTGCCAGCAGTGATTTGGCCTCCCATTCACCCCTCCACTTT.